These 17 T cell receptor beta chains were sequenced from one sample in a study of brain metastases from non-small cell lung cancer. Measured with immunoSEQ multiplex PCR; TCRdb has only the in-frame clones, and not every one. The sample holds fewer than 9,500 clones, around four fifths seen once. What was sequenced was primary lung tumor tissue. Every receptor here comes from a donor aged 40 or older with non-small cell lung cancer.

The chain couples TRBV6-4 to TRBJ2-3, with 7 bases that match TRBD1. This CDR3 comprises 14 residues. The germline CDR1 and CDR2 sequences are MRHNA and SNTAGT. Trimming cost V 3 bases and J 1 base; bases outside gene matches: 1. CDR3 sequence (DNA): TGTGCCAGCAGTGAAGGACAGGGCACAGATACGCAGTATTTT. Its translation: CASSEGQGTDTQYF.

The chain carries TRBV5-1 and TRBJ2-2; perhaps D is TRBD1 or TRBD2 (5 bases each). The CDR3 runs to 14 residues. V shed 4 bases and J shed 7 bases, with 14 bases lying between them. The germline V gene has CDR1 SGHRS and CDR2 YFSETQ. The CDR3 loop is CASSLGTEGGELFF. In DNA form, the CDR3 reads TGCGCCAGCAGCCTAGGGACCGAGGGCGGGGAGCTGTTTTTT.

This clone was picked up one time. At one end, the junction sequence differs from germline, possibly due to a read error. V is TRBV6-2 or TRBV6-3 and J is TRBJ2-7; D possibly corresponds to TRBD2 (7 bases). Germline values: CDR1 MNHEY, CDR2 SVGEGT. The CDR3 is made up of 15 amino acids. CDR3 nucleotide sequence: TGTGCCAGCAGTTATTGGGGGGGCCCATCCTACAAGCAGTACTTC. It specifies CASSYWGGPSYKQYF.

V is TRBV19 and J is TRBJ2-5, with a tentative D call TRBD1 (5 bases). Germline V gene lookup returns CDR1 LNHDA and CDR2 SQIVND (reference sequence). The length of the CDR3 is 16 residues. Between the trimmed V and J ends, which lost 3 bases and 1 base, there was a span of 15 bases. The CDR3 region is CASSIRWGERQETQYF. The CDR3, as DNA: TGTGCCAGTAGTATTAGGTGGGGCGAGCGCCAAGAGACCCAGTACTTC.

V usage is TRBV2 and J usage is TRBJ1-3; no definite D call. Germline values: CDR1 SNHLY, CDR2 FYNNEI. The V and J ends lost 5 bases and 0 bases respectively, with 5 bases between them. The CDR3 is 13 amino acids. The CDR3 DNA sequence: TGTGCCAGCAGTACTCGCTCTGGAAACACCATATATTTT. Its protein product is CASSTRSGNTIYF.

The chain couples TRBV6-6 to TRBJ2-2; 7 bases fit TRBD1. This CDR3 spans 15 amino acids. The germline CDR1 and CDR2 sequences are MNHNY and SVGAGI (reference sequence). Germline trimming cut 6 bases from V and 5 bases from J; bases unmatched to any gene: 9. The CDR3 region is CASSSLQGQTGELFF. The CDR3 DNA reads as TGTGCCAGCAGCTCACTACAGGGGCAGACCGGGGAGCTGTTTTTT.

V usage is TRBV4-3 and J usage is TRBJ2-7; tentatively, D is TRBD2 (6 bases). V was shortened by 3 bases and J by 1 base, with 10 bases between the two germline ends. CDR3 length: 14 residues. Germline V gene sequence: CDR1 LGHNA, CDR2 YSLEER. The CDR3 region has the DNA TGCGCCAGCAGCCAGGTACGGGAGTCCTACGAGCAGTACTTC. Translation: CASSQVRESYEQYF.

About this clone: Other nucleotide sequences from this sample produce the same CDR3. This sequence joins TRBV3-1 (or the pseudogene TRBV3-2) and TRBJ2-3; 12 bases are a match to TRBD2. The CDR3 runs 17 residues. The germline gives CDR1 LGHDT, CDR2 YNNKEL (reference sequence). V lost 1 base, J lost 3 bases, and 5 bases stayed unmatched. The CDR3 DNA reads as TGTGCCAGCAGCCAAGTCGGACTAGCGGGGAGTACAGATACGCAGTATTTT. Translated: CASSQVGLAGSTDTQYF.

V and J are TRBV7-2 and TRBJ2-7, with 8 positions matching TRBD2. The length of the CDR3 is 14 residues. V gave up 3 bases and J gave up 1 base; unmatched junction bases: 2. Germline CDR1 and CDR2: SGHTA and FQGNSA. CDR3 loop: CASSLREVSYEQYF. The CDR3 nucleotides read TGTGCCAGCAGCTTGCGGGAGGTTTCCTACGAGCAGTACTTC.

The V and J genes are TRBV7-2 and TRBJ1-5, with D possibly TRBD1 on 6 matching bases. Germline lookup yields CDR1 SGHTA and CDR2 FQGNSA. V lost 5 bases and J lost 7, with 15 bases in between. The CDR3 totals 14 residues. In nucleotides, the CDR3 is TGTGCCAGCAGCCAAGGGGGAGTAGGACAGCCCCAGCATTTT. This sequence encodes CASSQGGVGQPQHF.

This clone showed up just once. At one end the junction does not follow the germline gene, possibly because of a read error. The J gene is TRBJ2-3, the V gene TRBV5-4, with 11 bases matching TRBD1. Germline V gives CDR1 SGHNT, CDR2 YYREEE (reference sequence). CDR3 length: 15 residues. This CDR3 is CASSWRDRGSDMQYF. CDR3 coding DNA: TGTGCCAGCAGCTGGCGGGACAGGGGGTCAGATATGCAGTATTTT. Looking up the rest from reference TRBV5-4 and TRBJ2-3 gives the full variable domain: ETGVTQSPTHLIKTRGQQVTLRCSSQSGHNTVSWYQQALGQGPQFIFQYYREEENGRGNFPPRFSGLQFPNYSSELNVNALELDDSALYLCASSWRDRGSDMQYFGPGTRLTVL.

The rearrangement links TRBV15 to TRBJ2-3; weak D call: TRBD2 (6 bases). The germline V gene has CDR1 LNHNV and CDR2 YYDKDF (reference sequence). This CDR3 contains 15 residues. Deletions cut 0 bases from V and 2 bases from J, with 9 bases between. The CDR3 protein is CATSRDRESTDTQYF. CDR3 sequence (DNA): TGTGCCACCAGCAGAGATCGGGAGTCCACAGATACGCAGTATTTT.

About this clone itself: In the same sample, other DNA sequences code for this CDR3. The V gene is TRBV7-2, the J gene TRBJ1-4; D not resolved. The CDR3 extends over 13 amino acids. With 4 bases removed from V and 12 bases from J, the gap between germline ends came to 15 bases. Germline CDR1 is SGHTA and CDR2 is FQGNSA. CDR3 amino acids: CASSSRADGELFF. The CDR3 coding sequence is TGTGCCAGCAGCTCTAGGGCTGACGGGGAACTGTTTTTT.

This chain uses TRBV6-2 or TRBV6-3 with TRBJ1-5; 11 bases map to TRBD1. Germline-derived CDR1 and CDR2 are MNHEY and SVGEGT. The CDR3 loop spans 18 amino acids. V lost 5 bases and J lost 1; bases outside the gene matches: 10. This CDR3 reads CASSDRDRGGLSNQPQHF. CDR3 DNA: TGTGCCAGCAGTGACCGGGACAGGGGGGGCTTGAGCAATCAGCCCCAGCATTTT.

The chain couples TRBV18 to TRBJ2-3; tentative D call: TRBD2 (5 bases). The CDR3 runs to 15 residues. Germline assignment: CDR1 KGHSH and CDR2 LQKENI. V was cut by 6 bases and J by 1 base, with 14 bases left in between. Here the CDR3 reads CASSRVDSGTDTQYF. The CDR3 region has the DNA TGTGCCAGCTCCCGCGTGGACTCTGGCACAGATACGCAGTATTTT.

The chain joins TRBV5-1 to TRBJ2-5; 8 bases are a match to TRBD2. V lost 1 base, J lost 3 bases, and 5 bases stayed unmatched. Germline V CDR1 and CDR2: SGHRS, YFSETQ. The CDR3 totals 15 residues. CDR3 nucleotides: TGCGCCAGCAGCTTGACGGGGGGGCTAGAAGAGACCCAGTACTTC. It is translated as CASSLTGGLEETQYF.

The chain recombines TRBV10-2 with TRBJ2-5; D is perhaps TRBD2 (6 bases). The CDR3 has 14 amino acids. Germline CDR1 and CDR2: WSHSY and SAAADI. With 8 bases removed from V and 4 bases from J, the gap between germline ends came to 17 bases. CDR3 coding DNA: TGCGCCAGCGGAGGGGTACGCCTCGGAGAGACCCAGTACTTC. Its translation: CASGGVRLGETQYF.